This T cell receptor (beta chain) comes out of a study of T-cell memory formation after mild COVID-19. Study results and caveats: Clones that got smaller from day 15 to 85 had even CD4/CD8, while clones growing later tipped toward CD4+.

On this clonotype itself: Antigen: not known.

From 5'RACE with constant-segment primers came TCR alpha and TCR beta cDNA libraries that carried sample barcodes and UMIs. TCRdb recomputed calls from the 5' RACE reads with MiXCR, one row per CDR3 protein. The sample gives 150,000 to 200,000 distinct CDR3 sequences, roughly 17% of which show up once; roughly 1.9% is in the top ten. V lost 1 base and J 4 bases, leaving 11 bases between the germline ends. CDR1 SGHKS and CDR2 YYEKEE come from the germline V gene (reference sequence). The CDR3 sequence is 14 residues long. The clonotype originates from an adult woman who had mild COVID-19 (a few samples of this study predate the infection). Cell type and time point are not known. This chain connects TRBV5-5 to TRBJ1-2; D remains ambiguous. Source material: PBMCs or a T cell subset sorted from them (not recorded which). CDR3 coding DNA: TGTGCCAGCAGCTTGTACCTGTCTCCCTATGGCTACACCTTC. Translating gives CASSLYLSPYGYTF.